The 15 T cell receptor beta chains listed next were all sequenced from one sample in a study of blood T cells in healthy people across ages. The second PCR ran about 6 to 12 cycles with a sample-barcoded 5' primer and J-beta primers. TCRdb itself ran the 5' RACE reads through MiXCR, one entry per CDR3 protein. The data show 1.5 million to 2 million distinct CDR3 sequences, roughly 27% seen once. Sequencing was performed on blood. These receptors originate from a woman in her 30s in good health.

This clonotype was observed a handful of times. The chain is built from TRBV5-4 and TRBJ2-1; D is uncertain. CDR3 length equals 13 residues. V lost 0 bases and J 13 bases, leaving 14 bases between the germline ends. Germline CDR1 and CDR2: SGHNT and YYREEE (reference sequence). CDR3 amino acids: CASSLDSPQTQFF. CDR3 DNA: TGTGCCAGCAGCTTGGACAGTCCTCAGACCCAGTTCTTC.

This clonotype was seen a few times. The chain links TRBV7-2 to TRBJ2-1; 8 bases map to TRBD2. The germline gives CDR1 SGHTA, CDR2 FQGNSA. This CDR3 region has 15 residues. Germline trimming cut 4 bases from V and 6 bases from J; bases unmatched to any gene: 8. CDR3 sequence (DNA): TGTGCCAGCAGCTCCCCGGGACTAGGGATCAATGAGCAGTTCTTC. Residues: CASSSPGLGINEQFF.

A note on this clonotype: The junction departs from germline at one end; a sequencing error may be responsible. This chain links TRBV10-3 with TRBJ2-7; TRBD2 aligns across 8 bases. The CDR3 consists of 16 residues. Per the germline V gene, CDR1 is ENHRY and CDR2 is SYGVKD. The CDR3 sequence: CATSDTGTSISYEQYF. The CDR3 DNA reads TGTGCCACCAGTGATACCGGGACTAGTATATCCTACGAGCAGTACTTC.

This clonotype appeared a few times. The junction and the germline gene differ at one end; a read error may be behind it. The chain combines TRBV20-1 with TRBJ2-7; 9 bases are shared with TRBD2. Germline V gene sequence: CDR1 DFQATT, CDR2 SNEGSKA (reference sequence). The CDR3 is 14 amino acids. CDR3 bases: TGCAGTGCGTCGACTAGCGGAAGATCCTACGAGCGGTACTTC. Translating it yields CSASTSGRSYERYF.

This clonotype was recorded at least ten times. The chain carries TRBV7-9 and TRBJ2-3; no reliable D call. Germline V gives CDR1 SEHNR, CDR2 FQNEAQ (reference sequence). The CDR3 contains 15 residues. Deletions cut 6 bases from V and 6 bases from J, with 19 bases between. The CDR3 is CASRTDPSPTDTQYF. The CDR3 DNA is TGTGCCAGCAGAACCGATCCGTCGCCCACGGATACGCAGTATTTT.

This clonotype was detected ten times or more. This chain connects TRBV29-1 to TRBJ2-1; D not resolved. The CDR3 spans 12 residues. Per germline, CDR1 SQVTM and CDR2 ANQGSEA. The V and J ends lost 3 bases and 2 bases respectively, with 5 bases between them. The CDR3: CSVDRTYNEQFF. The CDR3 DNA is TGCAGCGTTGACCGAACCTACAATGAGCAGTTCTTC.

The CDR3 nucleotides read TGCAGTGCTAGAGATATAAGACGGTCGCACACCATATATTTT. Translation gives CSARDIRRSHTIYF. The V and J genes are TRBV20-1 and TRBJ1-3; D gene ambiguous. This CDR3 has 14 amino acids. Trimming cost V 0 bases and J 8 bases, with 14 bases left between them. Germline V gene data show CDR1 as DFQATT and CDR2 as SNEGSKA (reference sequence).

In this sample, this clonotype turned up a few times. The chain combines TRBV6-1 with TRBJ1-5; 7 bases agree with TRBD1. CDR3 size: 17 residues. Trimming at V came to 5 bases and at J to 3 bases, leaving 13 bases not matched to a gene. The V gene's germline CDR1 is MNHNS and CDR2 SASEGT. CDR3 amino acids: CASSQGGGGGINQPQHF. The CDR3 nucleotides read TGTGCCAGCAGTCAAGGAGGTGGAGGGGGCATCAATCAGCCCCAGCATTTT.

V gene TRBV19 combines with J gene TRBJ2-2; D gene ambiguous. The CDR3 extends over 14 amino acids. The V end lost 5 bases, the J end lost 0 bases, and 7 bases lay between the germline ends. Per germline, CDR1 LNHDA and CDR2 SQIVND (reference sequence). The CDR3 loop reads CASSSYPNTGELFF. CDR3 sequence (DNA): TGTGCCAGTAGTTCGTACCCGAACACCGGGGAGCTGTTTTTT. The variable domain in full, with the rest retrieved from reference TRBV19 and TRBJ2-2, is DGGITQSPKYLFRKEGQNVTLSCEQNLNHDAMYWYRQDPGQGLRLIYYSQIVNDFQKGDIAEGYSVSREKKESFPLTVTSAQKNPTAFYLCASSSYPNTGELFFGEGSRLTVL.

This clonotype was observed once. The junction and the germline gene differ at one end; a read error may be behind it. The J gene is TRBJ2-3, the V gene TRBV5-1; TRBD2 agrees at 13 bases. The germline V gene encodes CDR1 SGHRS and CDR2 YFSETQ. The CDR3 loop spans 19 amino acids. The CDR3 DNA reads TGCGCCAGCGGCTTGGCTGTCGGGACTAGCGGGGTGGGCACAGATACGCAGTATTTT. Amino acids: CASGLAVGTSGVGTDTQYF.

This clonotype was picked up many times. The chain links TRBV5-6 to TRBJ2-7, with no clear D. Trimming pared 0 bases from V and 3 bases from J, leaving 10 bases between. Germline CDR1 SGHDT, CDR2 YYEEEE. The length of the CDR3 is 14 residues. The CDR3 here is CASSLASELYEQYF. DNA of the CDR3: TGTGCCAGCAGCTTGGCCAGTGAACTCTACGAGCAGTACTTC.

The V and J genes are TRBV28 and TRBJ1-5; D gene uncertain. Deletions cut 2 bases from V and 4 bases from J, with 12 bases between. CDR3 length: 15 amino acids. Germline CDR1 MDHEN, CDR2 SYDVKM. Here the CDR3 DNA reads TGTGCCAGCAGTTTAAACGGGCAGCCAAATCAGCCCCAGCATTTT. Translating it yields CASSLNGQPNQPQHF.

J is TRBJ1-1 and V is TRBV20-1, with a weak D call TRBD1 (6 bases). CDR3 length equals 13 residues. Trimming stripped 5 bases from V and 1 base from J, with 11 bases between. Germline assignment: CDR1 DFQATT and CDR2 SNEGSKA (reference sequence). Written as DNA, the CDR3 is TGCAGTGCTCCGAACAGGGCGAACACTGAAGCTTTCTTT. This codes for CSAPNRANTEAFF.

In this sample, this clonotype turned up once. This sequence joins TRBV30 and TRBJ2-4; D ambiguous. The J call is in doubt because the DNA end fits TRBJ2-7 better. CDR3 length: 14 residues. Germline V gene data show CDR1 as GTSNPN and CDR2 as SVGIG (reference sequence). CDR3 sequence (DNA): TGTGCCTGGAGGGAGAAACGGCAACCCTACGAGCAGTACTTC. As protein: CAWREKRQPYEQYF.

In its sample, this clonotype was seen many times. The rearrangement joins TRBV28 to TRBJ1-2; 8 bases are a match to TRBD1. Germline values: CDR1 MDHEN, CDR2 SYDVKM. Trimming at V came to 9 bases and at J to 7 bases, leaving 4 bases not matched to a gene. This CDR3 is built from 11 residues. The CDR3 region has the DNA TGTGCCAGTTCAGGGGGCGTTGGCTACACCTTC. This codes for CASSGGVGYTF.